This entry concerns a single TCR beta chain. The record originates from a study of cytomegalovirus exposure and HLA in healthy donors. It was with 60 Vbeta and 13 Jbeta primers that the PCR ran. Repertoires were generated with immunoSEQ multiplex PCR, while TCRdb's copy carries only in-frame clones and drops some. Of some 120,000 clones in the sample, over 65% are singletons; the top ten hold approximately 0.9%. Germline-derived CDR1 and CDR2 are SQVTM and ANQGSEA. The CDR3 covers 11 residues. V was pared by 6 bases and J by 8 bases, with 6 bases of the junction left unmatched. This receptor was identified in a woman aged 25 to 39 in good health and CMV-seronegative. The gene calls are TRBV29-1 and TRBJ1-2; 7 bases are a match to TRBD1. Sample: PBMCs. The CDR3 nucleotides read TGCAGCGTATACAGGGGCGACGGCTACACCTTC. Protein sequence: CSVYRGDGYTF. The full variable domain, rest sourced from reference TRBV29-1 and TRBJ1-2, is SAVISQKPSRDICQRGTSLTIQCQVDSQVTMMFWYRQQPGQSLTLIATANQGSEATYESGFVIDKFPISRPNLTFSTLTVSNMSPEDSSIYLCSVYRGDGYTFGSGTRLTVV.